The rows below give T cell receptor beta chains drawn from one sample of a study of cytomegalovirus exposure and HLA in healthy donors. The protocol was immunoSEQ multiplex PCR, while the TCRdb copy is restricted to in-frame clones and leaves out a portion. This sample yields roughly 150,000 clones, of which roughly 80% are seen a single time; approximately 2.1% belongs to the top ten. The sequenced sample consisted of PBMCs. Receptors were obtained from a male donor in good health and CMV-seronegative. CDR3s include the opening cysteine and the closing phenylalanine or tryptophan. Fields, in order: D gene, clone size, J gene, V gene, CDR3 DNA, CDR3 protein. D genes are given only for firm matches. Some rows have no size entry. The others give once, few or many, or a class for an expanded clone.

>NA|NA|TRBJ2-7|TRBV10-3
TGTGCCATCAATGGAGGGAGCGAGCAGTACTTC
CAINGGSEQYF
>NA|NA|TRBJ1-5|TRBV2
TGTGCCAGCAGTCATAAGGCGGGAGAGGGGCCCAATCAGCCCCAGCATTTT
CASSHKAGEGPNQPQHF
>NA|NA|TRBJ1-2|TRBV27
TGTGCCAGCAGTTTCCTCGAGGGCTATGGCTACACCTTC
CASSFLEGYGYTF
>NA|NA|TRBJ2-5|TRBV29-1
TGCAGCGTTGAACCCAGCAGTGCGGGTGAAGAGACCCAGTACTTC
CSVEPSSAGEETQYF
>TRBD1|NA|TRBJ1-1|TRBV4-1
TGCGCCAGCAGCCCTGGACAGGGGGCGCGAAGCACTGAAGCTTTCTTT
CASSPGQGARSTEAFF
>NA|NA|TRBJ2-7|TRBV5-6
TGTGCCAGCAGCTTGGGACAGGAGCGCGAGCAGTACTTC
CASSLGQEREQYF
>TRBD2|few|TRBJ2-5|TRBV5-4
TGTGCCAGCAGCAGAGCCGGACTAGCGAGGAAGACCCAGTACTTC
CASSRAGLARKTQYF
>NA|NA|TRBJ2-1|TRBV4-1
TGCGCCAGCAGCCAAGATGTGTACGGAGAAAAGCAGTTCTTC
CASSQDVYGEKQFF
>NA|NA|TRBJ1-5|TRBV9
TGTGCCAGCAGCGCAGGGCAGGGGTCGGGACAGCCCCAGCATTTT
CASSAGQGSGQPQHF
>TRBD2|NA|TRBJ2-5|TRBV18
TGTGCCAGCTCACCAACCCCCGGGGGGGCCCTAGAGACCCAGTACTTC
CASSPTPGGALETQYF
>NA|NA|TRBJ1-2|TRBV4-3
TGCGCCAGCAGCCAAGTGGCAGGGGAAGGCTATGGCTACACCTTC
CASSQVAGEGYGYTF
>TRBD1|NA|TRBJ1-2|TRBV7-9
TGTGCCAGCAGCCGCCAACCGGGACAGGGAGCCTCGACCTTC
CASSRQPGQGASTF
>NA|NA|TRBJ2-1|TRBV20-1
TGCAGTGCTAAGGAGGGTCATGAGCAGTTCTTC
CSAKEGHEQFF
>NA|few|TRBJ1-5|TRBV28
TGTGCCAGCAGTTTAGTGACGGGAAATCAGCCCCAGCATTTT
CASSLVTGNQPQHF
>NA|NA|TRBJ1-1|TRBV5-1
TGCGCCAGCAGCTTGTGGCCCCAAGAGAACACTGAAGCTTTCTTT
CASSLWPQENTEAFF
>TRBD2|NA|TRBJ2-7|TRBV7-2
TGTGCCAGCCGCAGCTTTCCCAGGACTAGCGGGGATTACGAGCAGTACTTC
CASRSFPRTSGDYEQYF
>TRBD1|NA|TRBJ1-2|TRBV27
TGTGCCAGCAGTTTAAAGGGGGCGGGGGGCTATGGCTACACCTTC
CASSLKGAGGYGYTF